These 24 T cell receptor beta chains were sequenced from one sample in a study of T cell repertoires in aging, cancer and after chemotherapy. Multiplex touch-down PCR with TRB-A/B primers amplified rearranged V-D-J TRB sequences. TCRdb re-derived calls from the multiplex PCR reads in MiXCR, one entry per CDR3 protein. The sample contains around 12,000 distinct CDR3 sequences, around 20% of which appear only once. The template was genomic DNA from peripheral blood, not RNA. What was sequenced was blood. The receptors stem from a human donor in good health.

The table lists this clonotype with many counts. V and J are TRBV11-2 and TRBJ2-7, with D perhaps TRBD1 (5 bases). Germline CDR1 is SGHAT and CDR2 is FQNNGV. Trimming removed 0 bases from V and 6 bases from J, with 6 bases in between. CDR3 length equals 12 residues. The CDR3 region has the DNA TGTGCCAGCAGCTTAGATAGGGGCGAGCAGTACTTC. As protein: CASSLDRGEQYF.

This chain connects TRBV5-1 to TRBJ2-3, with D perhaps matching TRBD1 (8 bases). The CDR3 covers 16 residues. Germline V CDR1 and CDR2: SGHRS, YFSETQ. V lost 5 bases and J 2 bases, leaving 18 bases between the germline ends. CDR3 sequence reads: CASRRGQGGNTDTQYF. CDR3 nucleotide sequence: TGCGCCAGCAGGCGCGGACAGGGAGGGAACACAGATACGCAGTATTTT.

This clonotype has ten or more counts. The V and J genes are TRBV7-9 and TRBJ1-1; weak D call: TRBD1 (6 bases). V was trimmed by 4 bases and J by 4 bases, leaving 19 bases between them. Germline assignment: CDR1 SEHNR and CDR2 FQNEAQ (reference sequence). The CDR3 runs to 16 residues. DNA of the CDR3: TGTGCCAGCAGCTCCTGGGCCCAGGGGAGGGCCACTGAAGCTTTCTTT. The encoded protein is CASSSWAQGRATEAFF.

A note on this clonotype: A much larger clone lies a single base off, so this may be a read error. For the CDR3, the DNA is TGTGCCAGCAGTACCCTAGCGGGGGGCACAGATAAGCAGTATTTT. Translation gives CASSTLAGGTDKQYF. The chain uses TRBV6-4 and TRBJ2-3, with TRBD2 matching over 11 bases. CDR3 size: 15 residues. The germline V gene has CDR1 MRHNA and CDR2 SNTAGT.

By share of the sample, this clonotype is medium-sized. The chain carries TRBV30 and TRBJ2-2, with unresolved D. The germline gives CDR1 GTSNPN, CDR2 SVGIG (reference sequence). Trimming took 2 bases from V and 4 from J, leaving 5 bases between them. The CDR3 is made up of 12 amino acids. The chain's CDR3 is CAWSRTTGELFF. The CDR3, as DNA: TGTGCCTGGAGTCGGACCACCGGGGAGCTGTTTTTT.

In the case of this clonotype: The junction shows a germline mismatch at one end, possibly a read error. This chain connects TRBV11-1 to TRBJ2-7; maybe TRBD2 (7 bases). In germline, CDR1 is SGHAT, CDR2 FQDESV (reference sequence). The CDR3 has 15 residues. The CDR3 DNA sequence: TGTGCCAGCAGCTCCCTGCGGGGGCGGACCTACGAGAAGTACTTC. Translation gives CASSSLRGRTYEKYF.

The chain uses TRBV5-1 and TRBJ2-7; D perhaps matches TRBD2 (5 bases). This CDR3 has 16 residues. V lost 4 bases and J lost 0, with 17 bases in between. The V gene's germline CDR1 is SGHRS and CDR2 YFSETQ. This CDR3 reads CASSGWAGTGSYEQYF. For the CDR3, the DNA is TGCGCCAGCAGCGGCTGGGCGGGTACGGGCTCCTACGAGCAGTACTTC.

This chain uses TRBV6-4 with TRBJ2-3; 13 bases agree with TRBD2. The CDR3 has 18 amino acids. In germline, CDR1 is MRHNA, CDR2 SNTAGT. The V segment lost 5 bases and the J segment 1 base; nucleotides outside the gene matches: 9. DNA for the CDR3: TGTGCCAGCAGTTATTATTACGGGACTAGCGGGGGCACAGATACGCAGTATTTT. As protein: CASSYYYGTSGGTDTQYF.

This chain links TRBV6-5 with TRBJ2-5; TRBD1 matches 8 bases. CDR3 length equals 15 residues. CDR1 and CDR2 (germline): MNHEY, SVGAGI. The ends lost 6 bases at V and 4 bases at J; junction bases unmatched: 10. The CDR3 DNA follows: TGTGCCAGCAGCTCCCCGGGACAGGCCATAGAGACCCAGTACTTC. It yields the protein CASSSPGQAIETQYF.

As regards this clonotype: A much larger clone lies one base from this, so it may be a read error. This sequence joins TRBV6-4 and TRBJ2-7, with 9 bases matching TRBD1. This CDR3 has 17 amino acids. Looked up from germline, CDR1 is MRHNA and CDR2 is SNTAGT. The trim removed 0 bases at V and 12 bases at J, leaving 18 bases unmatched. The CDR3 nucleotides are TGTGCCAGCAGTGACTCTCCACCCGAGAACCAAGGACAGGGGAGGTACTTC. This sequence encodes CASSDSPPENQGQGRYF.

The chain has TRBV7-2 and TRBJ1-3, with D perhaps TRBD1 (6 bases). Trimming took off 8 bases at V and 8 bases at J, with 16 bases between the two ends. This CDR3 is built from 13 residues. The germline V gene encodes CDR1 SGHTA and CDR2 FQGNSA. The CDR3 here is CASFRDKRDTIYF. The CDR3 bases are TGTGCCAGCTTCCGGGACAAACGGGACACCATATATTTT.

The chain couples TRBV5-1 to TRBJ2-7; tentative D call: TRBD1 (5 bases). This CDR3 contains 13 residues. Germline V gives CDR1 SGHRS, CDR2 YFSETQ. The V end lost 4 bases, the J end lost 6 bases, and 14 bases lay between the germline ends. The CDR3 coding sequence is TGCGCCAGCAGCGAGACAGAAACCTCCGAGCAGTACTTC. Its translation: CASSETETSEQYF.

The J gene is TRBJ2-2, the V gene TRBV7-2; TRBD2 might be the D (6 bases). CDR1 SGHTA and CDR2 FQGNSA come from the germline V gene. V was shortened by 1 base and J by 2 bases, with 11 bases between the two germline ends. CDR3 size: 16 residues. CDR3 coding DNA: TGTGCCAGCAGCTTAGTGGGGGGACTTAACACCGGGGAGCTGTTTTTT. It is translated as CASSLVGGLNTGELFF.

This clonotype is deemed medium-sized. The V and J genes are TRBV7-9 and TRBJ1-4, with D unresolved. The germline gives CDR1 SEHNR, CDR2 FQNEAQ (reference sequence). V was shortened by 0 bases and J by 4 bases, with 9 bases between the two germline ends. The CDR3 has 15 amino acids. CDR3 sequence: CASSLAGQDNEKLFF. The CDR3 DNA is TGTGCCAGCAGCTTAGCAGGGCAGGATAATGAAAAACTGTTTTTT.

The J gene is TRBJ1-1, the V gene TRBV4-1; TRBD1 matches at 8 bases. There are 14 residues in the CDR3. Trimming took 2 bases from V and 4 from J; bases not matched to a gene: 3. CDR1 and CDR2 from the germline V gene are MGHRA and YSYEKL. The CDR3 loop is CASSQRQGTTEAFF. The DNA for the CDR3 is TGCGCCAGCAGCCAAAGACAGGGGACCACTGAAGCTTTCTTT.

This clonotype was recorded at least ten times. V is TRBV10-3 and J is TRBJ2-5; no clear D gene. Germline CDR1 ENHRY, CDR2 SYGVKD. Trimming cost V 4 bases and J 1 base, with 7 bases left between them. The CDR3 sequence is 13 residues long. The DNA of the CDR3 is TGTGCCATCAGTGCACAGAGCCAAGAGACCCAGTACTTC. Protein product: CAISAQSQETQYF.

The rearrangement uses TRBV5-1 and TRBJ2-7; TRBD2 matches at 8 bases. V shed 0 bases and J 3 bases; nucleotides not matched to a gene: 5. Looked up from germline, CDR1 is SGHRS and CDR2 is YFSETQ. The CDR3 runs to 15 residues. The DNA for the CDR3 is TGCGCCAGCAGCTTGGGAGGGACTAGTTTCTACGAGCAGTACTTC. This gives the protein CASSLGGTSFYEQYF.

In this sample, this clonotype is medium-sized. The chain has TRBV19 and TRBJ1-5; 7 positions agree with TRBD1. Per germline, CDR1 LNHDA and CDR2 SQIVND (reference sequence). The CDR3 totals 14 residues. Trimming took 9 bases from V and 5 from J; bases not matched to a gene: 10. CDR3 amino acids: CASRDREEYQPQHF. In nucleotides, the CDR3 is TGTGCCAGCCGAGACAGGGAGGAATATCAGCCCCAGCATTTT.

Judged by abundance, this clonotype is medium-sized. This chain connects TRBV6-5 to TRBJ1-3; tentatively, D is TRBD1 (5 bases). The CDR3 is made up of 15 amino acids. The germline gives CDR1 MNHEY, CDR2 SVGAGI. V was trimmed by 4 bases and J by 2 bases, leaving 12 bases between them. CDR3 nucleotides: TGTGCCAGCAGTTCTTCCGGGACCCCTGGAAACACCATATATTTT. Its translation: CASSSSGTPGNTIYF.

By share of the sample, this clonotype is medium-sized. V usage is TRBV30 and J usage is TRBJ2-1; 9 bases map to TRBD2. The V gene's germline CDR1 is GTSNPN and CDR2 SVGIG (reference sequence). The CDR3 totals 14 residues. The ends lost 2 bases at V and 7 bases at J; junction bases unmatched: 6. The CDR3 here is CAWSNGLARNEQFF. CDR3 DNA: TGTGCCTGGAGTAACGGACTAGCGAGGAATGAGCAGTTCTTC.

V gene TRBV20-1 combines with J gene TRBJ1-5; D not resolved. CDR3 size: 13 residues. Trimming took off 7 bases at V and 0 bases at J, with 10 bases between the two ends. From germline, CDR1 is DFQATT and CDR2 SNEGSKA (reference sequence). CDR3 sequence: CSVVGNSNQPQHF. CDR3 DNA: TGCAGTGTGGTTGGGAATAGCAATCAGCCCCAGCATTTT.

The chain recombines TRBV15 with TRBJ1-5; D is unresolved. V dropped 1 base and J dropped 1 base, with 11 bases sitting between them. Germline lookup yields CDR1 LNHNV and CDR2 YYDKDF (reference sequence). The CDR3 length is 16 residues. The CDR3 is CATSRGARESNQPQHF. The DNA of the CDR3 is TGTGCCACCAGCAGAGGAGCCCGGGAAAGCAATCAGCCCCAGCATTTT.

By share, this clonotype counts as medium-sized (0.01 to 0.1%). The CDR3 coding sequence is TGTGCCAGCAGCTATCCGGGGGGAACTGGGGCCAACGTCCTGACTTTC. Amino acids: CASSYPGGTGANVLTF. The chain uses TRBV5-4 and TRBJ2-6, with 7 bases aligning to TRBD2. The junction had 5 bases not matched to a gene; V was cut back by 3 bases and J by 2 bases. The CDR3 extends over 16 amino acids. The germline CDR1 and CDR2 sequences are SGHNT and YYREEE (reference sequence).

The chain is built from TRBV5-1 and TRBJ2-2, with 10 bases that match TRBD1. Germline CDR1 and CDR2: SGHRS and YFSETQ. V gave up 3 bases and J gave up 5 bases; unmatched junction bases: 4. There are 15 residues in the CDR3. CDR3 in DNA: TGCGCCAGCAGCTACGGACAGGGGGGAACCGGGGAGCTGTTTTTT. This gives the protein CASSYGQGGTGELFF.